These T cell receptor beta chains were read from a single sample in a study of vaccination and CD4 T cells after COVID-19. No antigen is known for these receptors. TCRdb reprocessed the PCR reads via MiXCR and lists one record per CDR3 protein. Among over 12,000 distinct CDR3 sequences listed, around half were seen once. Source: cultured CD4+ T cells from blood, taken after SARS-CoV-2 vaccination. The source is a human donor with COVID-19. Each CDR3 is given with its conserved first and last residue. The D gene is left open where the match is weak. The size of a clone is reported for some rows only, either as once, few or many, or as a class for expanded clones.

J | D | length | V | size | CDR3 | DNA
TRBJ1-5 | TRBD1 | 14 | TRBV6-1 | . | CATFPGGGNQPQHF | TGTGCCACCTTCCCAGGGGGGGGAAATCAGCCCCAGCATTTT
TRBJ1-5 | TRBD1 | 15 | TRBV19 | few | CASSMTGVRNQPQHF | TGTGCCAGTAGTATGACAGGGGTACGCAATCAGCCCCAGCATTTT
TRBJ2-3 | TRBD2 | 15 | TRBV12-3/TRBV12-4 | . | CASSLLAGSTDTQYF | TGTGCCAGCAGTTTACTAGCGGGGAGCACAGATACGCAGTATTTT
TRBJ2-6 | . | 18 | TRBV7-9 | . | CASSPGRNRNSGANVLTF | TGTGCCAGCAGCCCAGGGAGGAACAGGAACTCTGGGGCCAACGTCCTGACTTTC
TRBJ2-6 | . | 14 | TRBV7-9 | . | CASSWNSGANVLTF | TGTGCCAGCAGCTGGAACTCTGGGGCCAACGTCCTGACTTTC
TRBJ2-7 | . | 11 | TRBV28 | . | CASSLVYEQYF | TGTGCCAGCAGTTTAGTCTACGAGCAGTACTTC
TRBJ2-7 | . | 10 | TRBV10-1 | . | CASTMCKQYF | TGCGCCAGCACCATGTGCAAGCAGTACTTC
TRBJ2-5 | TRBD1 | 15 | TRBV12-3/TRBV12-4 | . | CASSLGDRAVETQYF | TGTGCCAGCAGTTTAGGGGACAGGGCAGTAGAGACCCAGTACTTC
TRBJ1-1 | . | 13 | TRBV18 | . | CASSLDKNTEAFF | TGTGCCAGCTCACTTGACAAGAACACTGAAGCTTTCTTT
TRBJ2-3 | TRBD2 | 14 | TRBV15 | . | CATRLAGGTDTQYF | TGTGCCACAAGACTAGCGGGGGGCACAGATACGCAGTATTTT
TRBJ1-2 | . | 14 | TRBV20-1 | . | CSARDRKTNYGYTF | TGCAGTGCTAGGGACAGAAAAACTAACTATGGCTACACCTTC
TRBJ2-2 | TRBD1 | 15 | TRBV11-3 | . | CASSPGTGNTGELFF | TGTGCCAGCAGCCCCGGGACAGGGAACACCGGGGAGCTGTTTTTT
TRBJ2-5 | TRBD2 | 19 | TRBV7-9 | few | CASSLVTGLAGNYQETQYF | TGTGCCAGCAGCTTGGTCACGGGACTAGCGGGGAATTACCAAGAGACCCAGTACTTC
TRBJ1-2 | TRBD1 | 15 | TRBV19 | . | CASSRPGQGDYGYTF | TGTGCCAGTAGCCGACCGGGACAGGGGGATTATGGCTACACCTTC
TRBJ1-1 | . | 15 | TRBV12-3/TRBV12-4 | . | CASTPSGGTGTEAFF | TGTGCCAGCACCCCATCCGGAGGCACTGGCACTGAAGCTTTCTTT
TRBJ2-5 | . | 12 | TRBV19 | . | CASSAGLRTQYF | TGTGCCAGTAGTGCGGGGCTGCGGACCCAGTACTTC
TRBJ1-6 | . | 15 | TRBV6-1 | . | CASSRTAADSSPLHF | TGTGCCAGCAGTCGGACAGCCGCTGATAGTTCACCCCTCCACTTT
TRBJ1-4 | . | 13 | TRBV20-1 | . | CSARWLTNEKLFF | TGCAGTGCTAGATGGTTAACTAATGAAAAACTGTTTTTT
TRBJ1-6 | TRBD1 | 14 | TRBV10-1 | few | CASRCTGGESPLHF | TGCGCCAGCAGATGTACAGGGGGCGAATCACCCCTCCACTTT
TRBJ2-3 | . | 13 | TRBV20-1 | few | CSARQGFTDTQYF | TGCAGTGCTAGACAAGGGTTCACAGATACGCAGTATTTT
TRBJ1-6 | TRBD1 | 14 | TRBV3-1 | . | CASSRQGVRSPLHF | TGTGCCAGCAGCCGTCAGGGGGTAAGGTCACCCCTCCACTTT
TRBJ1-1 | . | 13 | TRBV5-5 | . | CASRLDYSAEALF | TGTGCCAGCAGGTTGGATTACTCGGCTGAAGCTCTCTTT
TRBJ2-1 | . | 19 | TRBV7-2 | . | CASSLVGTDRGGTRTVQFF | TGTGCCAGCAGCTTAGTAGGTACTGACAGGGGAGGGACTAGGACGGTCCAGTTCTTC
TRBJ2-3 | . | 13 | TRBV6-1 | once | CASSEQDTDTQYF | TGTGCCAGCAGTGAACAGGACACAGATACGCAGTATTTT
TRBJ2-7 | . | 12 | TRBV7-2 | few | CASSLTQGVQYF | TGTGCCAGCAGCCTCACACAGGGTGTGCAGTACTTC